The subject of this entry is one T cell receptor (beta chain). Donors were grouped by their self-reported clinical history. Methods used by the authors: Amplifying reference gene primers gave estimates of nucleated cell counts. Clones were sequenced by immunoSEQ multiplex PCR, and TCRdb holds only the in-frame ones, with some missing. Clone size and the V and J calls come from that table; the DNA yielded D and trimming. The table shows approximately 160,000 clones, with 83% occurring only once. The record originates from a study of blood T cell repertoires in COVID-19. V was pared by 0 bases and J by 2 bases, with 10 bases between. The CDR3 runs 15 residues. In germline, CDR1 is LNHDA, CDR2 SQIVND (reference sequence).

The sequence was collected from a woman between 45 and 65 years old in a cohort exposed to, infected with or recovered from COVID-19 (not recorded which). Sequencing input: PBMCs or T cells enriched from blood (not recorded which). The V gene is TRBV19, the J gene TRBJ1-2; D uncertain. CDR3 in amino acids: CASSIDRDPNYGYTF. Written as DNA, the CDR3 is TGTGCCAGTAGTATAGACCGGGATCCGAACTATGGCTACACCTTC.